The 12 T cell receptor beta chains in this list originate from one sample, sequenced in a study of human T cells and chemical hapten exposure. Time point of the sample: patch test 3, about 24 weeks after DPC sensitization. Treatment reported: therapeutic diphenylcyclopropenone sensitization with weekly scalp DPC. Before extraction, the whole blood was not fractionated, and total RNA was taken from it. In TCRdb, the RACE reads were re-called with MiXCR into one record per CDR3 protein. The sample records 40,000 or so distinct CDR3 sequences, about 13% being singletons. Specimen: whole blood, collected in connection with sensitization to the hapten diphenylcyclopropenone (DPC). These receptor sequences come from a woman aged 40-49 years with alopecia areata. Some clones in this sample may be carry-over from other donors' samples.

The CDR3 region has the DNA TGTGCCAGCAGCTTGGGGTTAGCGGGACTCAATGAGCAGTTCTTC. This encodes CASSLGLAGLNEQFF. This chain joins TRBV5-8 and TRBJ2-1; 8 nucleotides match TRBD2. The V and J ends lost 0 bases and 6 bases, in that order; junction bases with no gene match: 5. Germline-derived CDR1 and CDR2 are SGHTS and YDEGEE. The CDR3 runs 15 residues.

The chain links TRBV18 to TRBJ2-7; TRBD2 agrees at 9 bases. Germline lookup yields CDR1 KGHSH and CDR2 LQKENI. The CDR3 totals 15 residues. With 0 bases clipped from V and 6 bases from J, the junction kept 6 bases outside the gene matches. The CDR3 DNA sequence: TGTGCCAGCTCACCACCGGGACTAGCCCCCCTCGAGCAGTACTTC. As protein: CASSPPGLAPLEQYF.

This chain uses TRBV7-6 with TRBJ2-1; D ambiguous. V dropped 0 bases and J dropped 8 bases, with 11 bases sitting between them. Germline V lookup: CDR1 SGHVS, CDR2 FNYEAQ. The CDR3 is 14 amino acids. CDR3 protein: CASSLAGPEDEQFF. The CDR3, as DNA: TGTGCCAGCAGCTTAGCAGGACCTGAGGATGAGCAGTTCTTC.

In its sample, this clonotype was seen many times. The chain uses TRBV13 and TRBJ1-5; TRBD1 aligns across 11 bases. CDR3 length: 14 amino acids. J lost 5 bases, V lost 8 bases, and 5 bases had no gene match. Germline V gene lookup returns CDR1 PRHDT and CDR2 FYEKMQ (reference sequence). The CDR3 here is CASADRGQDQPQHF. DNA for the CDR3: TGTGCCAGCGCGGACAGGGGGCAGGATCAGCCCCAGCATTTT.

Here the CDR3 reads CSAGSVSGAETQYF. In DNA form, the CDR3 reads TGCAGTGCTGGGAGTGTCAGCGGGGCGGAGACCCAGTACTTC. The gene calls are TRBV20-1 and TRBJ2-5, with 7 bases that match TRBD2. Trimming at V came to 5 bases and at J to 5 bases, leaving 11 bases not matched to a gene. Germline V gene lookup returns CDR1 DFQATT and CDR2 SNEGSKA (reference sequence). CDR3 size: 14 residues.

This chain uses TRBV5-6 with TRBJ1-5; weak D call: TRBD1 (6 bases). With 0 bases removed from V and 4 bases from J, the gap between germline ends came to 8 bases. CDR1 is SGHDT, CDR2 YYEEEE, per germline. CDR3 length equals 14 residues. CDR3 in amino acids: CASSLDRENQPQHF. The CDR3, as DNA: TGTGCCAGCAGCTTGGACAGGGAAAATCAGCCCCAGCATTTT.

This clonotype turned up a few times. The V call is TRBV4-1, the J call TRBJ2-3, with 8 nucleotides matching TRBD2. The CDR3 totals 14 residues. V was clipped by 0 bases and J by 8 bases; unmatched bases: 4. From germline, CDR1 is MGHRA and CDR2 YSYEKL. The CDR3 region is CASSQEVAGGTQYF. In nucleotides, the CDR3 is TGCGCCAGCAGCCAAGAAGTGGCGGGAGGTACGCAGTATTTT.

This clonotype has just a few counts. DNA for the CDR3: TGCAGCGTTGGTCTTGCTACCGGAAACACCATATATTTT. This codes for CSVGLATGNTIYF. The V and J genes are TRBV29-1 and TRBJ1-3; unclear D gene. CDR1 and CDR2 from the germline V gene are SQVTM and ANQGSEA. V was clipped by 4 bases and J by 4 bases, with 11 bases between them. The CDR3 consists of 13 residues.

This clonotype came up a few times. The J gene is TRBJ2-6, the V gene TRBV7-9, with D possibly matching TRBD1 (6 bases). CDR1 and CDR2 from the germline V gene are SEHNR and FQNEAQ (reference sequence). Trimming shortened V by 6 bases and J by 4 bases, and 10 bases separated the two germline ends. The CDR3 extends over 14 amino acids. Here the CDR3 DNA reads TGTGCCAGCAGACAGGGAACCGGGGCCAACGTCCTGACTTTC. Encoded protein: CASRQGTGANVLTF.

In this sample, this clonotype turned up once. The chain recombines TRBV28 with TRBJ1-5; maybe TRBD1 (5 bases). From germline, CDR1 is MDHEN and CDR2 SYDVKM. Trimming stripped 1 base from V and 3 bases from J, with 13 bases between. The CDR3 has 16 amino acids. The CDR3 DNA reads TGTGCCAGCAGTTTATACGAACAGGCATTCAATCAGCCCCAGCATTTT. Protein: CASSLYEQAFNQPQHF.

This clonotype was recorded at least ten times. This rearrangement joins TRBV5-1 to TRBJ2-2; D perhaps matches TRBD2 (6 bases). Germline CDR1 SGHRS, CDR2 YFSETQ. The CDR3 has 16 amino acids. Trimming took off 4 bases at V and 1 base at J, with 14 bases between the two ends. CDR3 sequence reads: CASSRTGTRNTGELFF. The CDR3 DNA follows: TGCGCCAGCAGCCGTACCGGGACTCGGAACACCGGGGAGCTGTTTTTT.

This clonotype was counted at least ten times. This rearrangement joins TRBV20-1 to TRBJ2-5; TRBD1 matches at 8 bases. CDR3 length: 14 amino acids. In germline, CDR1 is DFQATT, CDR2 SNEGSKA (reference sequence). V dropped 2 bases and J dropped 2; count of bases not matched to a gene: 4. CDR3 protein: CSARRTGRQETQYF. In nucleotides, the CDR3 is TGCAGTGCTAGACGGACAGGGAGGCAAGAGACCCAGTACTTC.